This T cell receptor beta chain was sequenced for a study of T cells after yellow fever vaccination. CDR1 DFQATT and CDR2 SNEGSKA come from the germline V gene (reference sequence). Trimming left V 7 bases short and J 0 bases short, with 12 bases between. The CDR3 spans 13 residues. For TCR, cDNA came from 5'RACE template switching, which added a universal primer site and UMIs. TCRdb analysed the 5' RACE reads with MiXCR anew, one entry per CDR3 protein. The sample includes under 550,000 distinct CDR3 sequences, 20% to 25% of them seen just once. The source of this sequence is a man between 18 and 29 years old who received the YFV17D yellow fever vaccine. The gene calls are TRBV20-1 and TRBJ1-1; tentative D call: TRBD1 (5 bases). The material was PBMCs, obtained less than 25 days after the first yellow fever vaccination. The CDR3 spells CSVRETVNTEAFF. CDR3 in DNA: TGCAGTGTCCGGGAGACAGTGAACACTGAAGCTTTCTTT.